This is a list of T cell receptor beta chains from one sample in a study of blood T cell repertoires in COVID-19. Only in-frame clones appear in the TCRdb table, and some are missing; sequencing was by immunoSEQ multiplex PCR. The data show approximately 300,000 clones, 90% seen once. Sequencing was carried out using peripheral blood. Receptors originate from a woman aged 40 to 55 with COVID-19, enrolled during active disease. Both conserved end residues are part of each CDR3. A D gene is named only where the DNA matches it firmly. Clone size is shown for a subset of rows, as once, few, many or a class of expanded clone.

clone_size	v_call	d_call	j_call	cdr3_aa	cdr3_nt
NA	TRBV3-1/TRBV3-2	NA	TRBJ2-1	CASSPHGGYNEQFF	TGTGCCAGCAGCCCGCACGGCGGATACAATGAGCAGTTCTTC
once	TRBV19	NA	TRBJ2-7	CASSISGGYHEQYF	TGTGCCAGTAGTATATCAGGGGGGTATCACGAGCAGTACTTC
NA	TRBV6-5	NA	TRBJ2-2	CASSRSTGELFF	TGTGCCAGCAGCCGGTCCACCGGGGAGCTGTTTTTT
NA	TRBV19	NA	TRBJ2-1	CASTYGITYNEQFF	TGTGCCAGTACCTACGGGATTACCTACAATGAGCAGTTCTTC
NA	TRBV6-2/TRBV6-3	NA	TRBJ2-7	CASSYSGVIGYEQYF	TGTGCCAGCAGTTACTCGGGAGTCATAGGGTACGAGCAGTACTTC
NA	TRBV5-6	TRBD2	TRBJ2-3	CASSPVPGGGTDTQYF	TGTGCCAGCAGCCCCGTCCCGGGGGGGGGCACAGATACGCAGTATTTT
NA	TRBV5-1	NA	TRBJ1-1	CASSLNLGGTEAFF	TGCGCCAGCAGCTTGAATCTGGGGGGCACTGAAGCTTTCTTT
once	TRBV19	NA	TRBJ1-6	CASSGEFHSYNSPLHF	TGTGCCAGTTCCGGGGAGTTCCACTCCTATAATTCACCCCTCCACTTT
NA	TRBV11-2	TRBD1	TRBJ1-2	CASSLAQGATSSYGYTF	TGTGCCAGCAGCTTGGCACAGGGGGCAACCTCTAGCTATGGCTACACCTTC
NA	TRBV7-9	NA	TRBJ1-2	CASSWGRPRAGAYGYTF	TGTGCCAGCAGCTGGGGGAGGCCGAGGGCCGGAGCCTATGGCTACACCTTC
NA	TRBV30	NA	TRBJ1-4	CARGGGTNEKLFF	TGTGCTCGCGGGGGGGGAACTAATGAAAAACTGTTTTTT
NA	TRBV18	TRBD2	TRBJ2-7	CASSPPGLAAGGYEQYF	TGTGCCAGCTCACCGCCGGGACTAGCGGCCGGAGGGTACGAGCAGTACTTC
NA	TRBV5-1	TRBD2	TRBJ2-2	CASGGTSGSSSGELFF	TGCGCCAGCGGCGGGACTAGCGGGAGTAGTTCCGGGGAGCTGTTTTTT
NA	TRBV5-1	NA	TRBJ2-3	CASSLVDSRDTQYF	TGCGCCAGCAGCTTGGTTGACAGCCGAGATACGCAGTATTTT
NA	TRBV10-3	TRBD2	TRBJ2-5	CAISDSRGVEETQYF	TGTGCCATCAGTGATTCGCGGGGGGTGGAAGAGACCCAGTACTTC
NA	TRBV6-5	TRBD1	TRBJ1-1	CASSSGRGRTEAFF	TGTGCCAGCAGTTCTGGCAGGGGGAGGACTGAAGCTTTCTTT
NA	TRBV7-2	TRBD2	TRBJ2-5	CASSLGGGLAGAKETQYF	TGTGCCAGCAGCTTAGGAGGGGGACTAGCGGGAGCAAAAGAGACCCAGTACTTC
NA	TRBV28	NA	TRBJ2-3	CASREGGPDLGAQYF	TGTGCCAGCAGGGAGGGGGGGCCGGACCTAGGGGCGCAGTATTTT
NA	TRBV28	TRBD1	TRBJ1-5	CASSSTGFGNQPQHF	TGTGCCAGCAGCTCGACAGGGTTTGGGAATCAGCCCCAGCATTTT
NA	TRBV5-4	TRBD1	TRBJ1-4	CASSVGTGGDEKLFF	TGTGCCAGCAGCGTCGGGACAGGGGGCGATGAAAAACTGTTTTTT
once	TRBV25-1	NA	TRBJ1-1	CASSEYLGTEAFF	TGTGCCAGCAGTGAATATTTAGGGACAGAAGCTTTCTTT
NA	TRBV4-2	NA	TRBJ1-3	CASSQAQTQGRPGNTIYF	TGTGCCAGCAGCCAAGCCCAAACACAGGGCCGTCCTGGAAACACCATATATTTT
once	TRBV4-3	NA	TRBJ1-3	CASSQDGVSGNTIYF	TGCGCCAGCAGCCAAGATGGAGTCTCTGGAAACACCATATATTTT
NA	TRBV5-6	NA	TRBJ2-7	CASSQTDRRTYEQYF	TGTGCCAGCAGCCAAACCGACAGGAGAACCTACGAGCAGTACTTC
NA	TRBV29-1	NA	TRBJ2-1	CSVEEVISYNEQFF	TGCAGCGTTGAGGAGGTCATCTCCTACAATGAGCAGTTCTTC
NA	TRBV7-8	NA	TRBJ1-2	CASSLGSRGVGGYTF	TGTGCCAGCAGCTTAGGTTCCAGGGGAGTCGGTGGCTACACCTTC
NA	TRBV2	NA	TRBJ1-1	CASSELVTGGKETEAFF	TGTGCCAGCAGTGAATTAGTTACAGGTGGGAAGGAGACTGAAGCTTTCTTT
NA	TRBV6-4	TRBD1	TRBJ2-7	CARNAHGQGSEQYF	TGTGCCAGGAATGCTCATGGACAGGGCTCCGAGCAGTACTTC
NA	TRBV7-9	NA	TRBJ2-7	CASSLSRAASYEQYF	TGTGCCAGCAGCTTAAGCAGGGCGGCCTCCTACGAGCAGTACTTC
few	TRBV29-1	NA	TRBJ2-3	CSVVRGADTQYF	TGCAGCGTTGTTCGTGGAGCAGATACGCAGTATTTT
few	TRBV7-9	NA	TRBJ1-3	CASSLVTDSGNTIYF	TGTGCCAGCAGCTTAGTAACAGATTCCGGAAACACCATATATTTT
NA	TRBV7-9	TRBD1	TRBJ2-7	CASSRPGTGPEQYF	TGTGCCAGCAGCCGTCCCGGGACAGGGCCCGAGCAGTACTTC
few	TRBV7-2	TRBD1	TRBJ1-4	CASSPQGANEKLFF	TGTGCCAGCAGCCCACAGGGGGCTAATGAAAAACTGTTTTTT
NA	TRBV4-3	NA	TRBJ1-2	CASSQEGGTYGYTF	TGCGCCAGCAGCCAAGAAGGAGGGACCTATGGCTACACCTTC
NA	TRBV28	NA	TRBJ2-2	CASSFQGGTGELFF	TGTGCCAGCAGTTTCCAGGGGGGCACCGGGGAGCTGTTTTTT
NA	TRBV6-5	TRBD2	TRBJ2-1	CASTDLAGVSEQFF	TGTGCCAGCACCGACCTAGCGGGAGTAAGTGAGCAGTTCTTC
NA	TRBV27	NA	TRBJ1-4	CASTAQGYSNEKLFF	TGTGCCAGCACCGCCCAGGGTTACTCTAATGAAAAACTGTTTTTT
NA	TRBV7-2	NA	TRBJ2-3	CASSLYREDTQYF	TGTGCCAGCAGTCTATACAGGGAGGATACGCAGTATTTT
NA	TRBV9	NA	TRBJ1-2	CASSVYRDGYTF	TGTGCCAGCAGCGTATACAGGGACGGCTACACCTTC
NA	TRBV11-1	TRBD2	TRBJ2-3	CASSTSGGFNTQYF	TGTGCCAGCAGTACTAGCGGGGGTTTCAATACGCAGTATTTT
NA	TRBV7-2	NA	TRBJ2-7	CASSAAGGPIYEQYF	TGTGCCAGCAGCGCCGCAGGGGGGCCCATCTACGAGCAGTACTTC